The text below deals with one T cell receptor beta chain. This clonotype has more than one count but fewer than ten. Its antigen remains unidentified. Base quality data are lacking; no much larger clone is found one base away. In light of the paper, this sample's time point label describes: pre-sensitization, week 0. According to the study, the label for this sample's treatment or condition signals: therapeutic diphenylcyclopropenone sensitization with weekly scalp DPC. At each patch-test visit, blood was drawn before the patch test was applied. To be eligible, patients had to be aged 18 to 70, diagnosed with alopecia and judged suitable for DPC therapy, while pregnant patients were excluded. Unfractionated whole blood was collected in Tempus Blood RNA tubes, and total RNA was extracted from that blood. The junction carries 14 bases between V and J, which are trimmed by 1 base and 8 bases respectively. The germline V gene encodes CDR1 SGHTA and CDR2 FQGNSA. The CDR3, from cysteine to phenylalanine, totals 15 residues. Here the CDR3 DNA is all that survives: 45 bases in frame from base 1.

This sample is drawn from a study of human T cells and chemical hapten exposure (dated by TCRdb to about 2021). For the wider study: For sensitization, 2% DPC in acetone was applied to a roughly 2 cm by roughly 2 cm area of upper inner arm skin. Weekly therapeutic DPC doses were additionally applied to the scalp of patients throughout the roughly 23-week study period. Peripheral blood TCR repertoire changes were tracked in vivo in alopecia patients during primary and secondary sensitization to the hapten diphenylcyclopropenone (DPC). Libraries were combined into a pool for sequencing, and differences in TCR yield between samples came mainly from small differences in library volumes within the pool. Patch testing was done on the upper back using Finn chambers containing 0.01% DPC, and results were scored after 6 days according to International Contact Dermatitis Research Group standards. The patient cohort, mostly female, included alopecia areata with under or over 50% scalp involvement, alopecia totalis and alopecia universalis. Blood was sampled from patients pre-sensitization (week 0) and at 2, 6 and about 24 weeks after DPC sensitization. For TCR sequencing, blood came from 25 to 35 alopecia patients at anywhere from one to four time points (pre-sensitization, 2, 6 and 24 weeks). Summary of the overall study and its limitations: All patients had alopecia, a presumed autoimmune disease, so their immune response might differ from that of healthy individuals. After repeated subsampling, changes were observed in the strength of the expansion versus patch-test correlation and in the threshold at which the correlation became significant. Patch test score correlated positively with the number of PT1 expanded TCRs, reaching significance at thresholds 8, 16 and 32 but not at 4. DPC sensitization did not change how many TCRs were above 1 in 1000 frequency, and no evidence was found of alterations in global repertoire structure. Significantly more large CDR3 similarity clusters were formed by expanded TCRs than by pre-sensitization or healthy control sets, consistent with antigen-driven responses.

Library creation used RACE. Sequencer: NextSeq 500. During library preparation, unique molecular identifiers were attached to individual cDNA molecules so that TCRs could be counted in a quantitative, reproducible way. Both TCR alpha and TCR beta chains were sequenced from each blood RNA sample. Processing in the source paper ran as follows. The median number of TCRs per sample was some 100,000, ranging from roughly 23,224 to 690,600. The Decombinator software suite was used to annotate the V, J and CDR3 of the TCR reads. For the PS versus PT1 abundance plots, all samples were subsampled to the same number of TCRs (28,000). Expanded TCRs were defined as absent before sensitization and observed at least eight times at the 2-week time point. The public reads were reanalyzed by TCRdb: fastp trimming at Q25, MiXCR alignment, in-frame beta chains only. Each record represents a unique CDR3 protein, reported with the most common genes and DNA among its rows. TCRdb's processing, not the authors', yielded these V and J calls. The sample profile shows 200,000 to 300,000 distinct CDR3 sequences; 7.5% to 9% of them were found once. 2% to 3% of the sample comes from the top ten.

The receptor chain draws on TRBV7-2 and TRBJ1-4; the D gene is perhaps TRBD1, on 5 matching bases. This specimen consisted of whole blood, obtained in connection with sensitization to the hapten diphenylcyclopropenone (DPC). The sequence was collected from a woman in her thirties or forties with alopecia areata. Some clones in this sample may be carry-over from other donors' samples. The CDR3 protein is CASSLGVSGNEKLFF. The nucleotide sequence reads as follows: TGTGCCAGCAGCTTAGGGGTTTCAGGGAACGAAAAACTGTTTTTT.